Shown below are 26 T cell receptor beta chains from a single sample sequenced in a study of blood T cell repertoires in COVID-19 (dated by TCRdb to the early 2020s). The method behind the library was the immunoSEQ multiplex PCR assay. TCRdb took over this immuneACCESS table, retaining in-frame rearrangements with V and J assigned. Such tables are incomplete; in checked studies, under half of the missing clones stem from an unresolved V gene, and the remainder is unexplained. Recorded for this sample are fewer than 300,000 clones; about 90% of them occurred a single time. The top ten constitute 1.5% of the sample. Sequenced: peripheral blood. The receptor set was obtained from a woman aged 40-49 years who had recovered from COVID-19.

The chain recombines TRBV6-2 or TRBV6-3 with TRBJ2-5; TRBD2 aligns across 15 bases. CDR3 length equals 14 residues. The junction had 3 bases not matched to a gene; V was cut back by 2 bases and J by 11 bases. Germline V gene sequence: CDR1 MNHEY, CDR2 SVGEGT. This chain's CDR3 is CASSYRTSGGGQYF. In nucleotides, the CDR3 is TGTGCCAGCAGTTACCGGACTAGCGGGGGGGGACAGTACTTC.

CDR3 sequence (DNA): TGTGCCAGCAGTTACCACGGGACAGGTAAGAGTACTGAAGCTTTCTTT. Amino acids: CASSYHGTGKSTEAFF. The chain employs TRBV6-5 and TRBJ1-1; TRBD1 matches at 8 bases. CDR3 length equals 16 residues. The V and J ends lost 2 bases and 5 bases, in that order; junction bases with no gene match: 10. The germline gives CDR1 MNHEY, CDR2 SVGAGI.

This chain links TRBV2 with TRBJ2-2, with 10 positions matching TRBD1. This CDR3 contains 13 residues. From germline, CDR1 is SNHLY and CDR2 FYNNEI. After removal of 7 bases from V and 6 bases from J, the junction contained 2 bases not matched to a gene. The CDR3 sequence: CASTDRGPGELFF. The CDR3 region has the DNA TGTGCCAGCACCGACAGGGGGCCCGGGGAGCTGTTTTTT.

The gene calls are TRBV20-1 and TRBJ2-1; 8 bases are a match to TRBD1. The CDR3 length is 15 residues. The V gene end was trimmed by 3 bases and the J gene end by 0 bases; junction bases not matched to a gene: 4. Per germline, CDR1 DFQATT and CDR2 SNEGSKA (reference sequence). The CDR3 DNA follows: TGCAGTGCTAGTTACAGGGGGACCTCCTACAATGAGCAGTTCTTC. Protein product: CSASYRGTSYNEQFF.

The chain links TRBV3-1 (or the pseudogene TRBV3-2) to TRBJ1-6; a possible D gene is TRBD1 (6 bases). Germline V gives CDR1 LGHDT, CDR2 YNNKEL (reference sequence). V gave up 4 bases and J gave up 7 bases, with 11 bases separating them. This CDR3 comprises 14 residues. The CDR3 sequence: CASSPRGSNSPLHF. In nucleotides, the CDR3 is TGTGCCAGCAGCCCCAGGGGTTCGAATTCACCCCTCCACTTT.

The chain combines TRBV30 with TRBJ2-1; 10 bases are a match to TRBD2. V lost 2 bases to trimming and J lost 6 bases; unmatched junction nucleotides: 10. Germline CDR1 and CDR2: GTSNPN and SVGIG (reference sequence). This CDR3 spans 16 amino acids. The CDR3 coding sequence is TGTGCCTGGAGTCGATTGGGAGCGGGGGGGAGCAATGAGCAGTTCTTC. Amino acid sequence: CAWSRLGAGGSNEQFF.

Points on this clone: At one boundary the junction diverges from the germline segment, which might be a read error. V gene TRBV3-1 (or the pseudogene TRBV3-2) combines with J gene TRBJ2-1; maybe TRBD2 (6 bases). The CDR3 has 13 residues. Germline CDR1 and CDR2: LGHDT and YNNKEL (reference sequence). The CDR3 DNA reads TGTGCCAGCAGCCCGCTAGCGTACAGTGAGCAGTTCTTC. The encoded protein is CASSPLAYSEQFF.

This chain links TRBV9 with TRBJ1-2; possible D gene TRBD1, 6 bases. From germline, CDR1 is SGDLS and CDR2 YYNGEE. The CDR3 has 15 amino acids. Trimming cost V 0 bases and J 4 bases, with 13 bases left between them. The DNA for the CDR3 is TGTGCCAGCAGCGTAGGGACAGCGAGGGGCTATGGCTACACCTTC. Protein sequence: CASSVGTARGYGYTF. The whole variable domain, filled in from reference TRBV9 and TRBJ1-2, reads DSGVTQTPKHLITATGQRVTLRCSPRSGDLSVYWYQQSLDQGLQFLIQYYNGEERAKGNILERFSAQQFPDLHSELNLSSLELGDSALYFCASSVGTARGYGYTFGSGTRLTVV.

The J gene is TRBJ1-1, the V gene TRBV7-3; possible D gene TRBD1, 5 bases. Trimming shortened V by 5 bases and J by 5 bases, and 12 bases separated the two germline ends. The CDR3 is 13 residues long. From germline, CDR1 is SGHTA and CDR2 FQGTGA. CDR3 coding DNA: TGTGCCAGCAGCAGAGGGGAGGGAACTGAAGCTTTCTTT. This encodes CASSRGEGTEAFF.

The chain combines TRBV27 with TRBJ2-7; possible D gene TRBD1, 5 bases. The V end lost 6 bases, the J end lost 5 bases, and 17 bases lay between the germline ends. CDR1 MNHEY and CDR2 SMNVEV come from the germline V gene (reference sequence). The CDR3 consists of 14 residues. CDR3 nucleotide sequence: TGTGCCAGCAGCCCACAGGCAGCCCCTAACGAGCAGTACTTC. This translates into CASSPQAAPNEQYF.

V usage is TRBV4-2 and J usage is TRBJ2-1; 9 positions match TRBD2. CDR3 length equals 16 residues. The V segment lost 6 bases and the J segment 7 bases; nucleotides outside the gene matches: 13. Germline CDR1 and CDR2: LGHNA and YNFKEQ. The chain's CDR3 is CASSYGGGAGSNEQFF. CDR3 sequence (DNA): TGTGCCAGCAGTTACGGCGGGGGGGCCGGTTCGAATGAGCAGTTCTTC.

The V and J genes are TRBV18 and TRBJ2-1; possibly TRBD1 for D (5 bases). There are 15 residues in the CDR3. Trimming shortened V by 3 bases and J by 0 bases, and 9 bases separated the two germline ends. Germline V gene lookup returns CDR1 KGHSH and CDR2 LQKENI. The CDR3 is CASSPRVSSYNEQFF. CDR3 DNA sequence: TGTGCCAGCTCACCCAGGGTCAGCTCCTACAATGAGCAGTTCTTC.

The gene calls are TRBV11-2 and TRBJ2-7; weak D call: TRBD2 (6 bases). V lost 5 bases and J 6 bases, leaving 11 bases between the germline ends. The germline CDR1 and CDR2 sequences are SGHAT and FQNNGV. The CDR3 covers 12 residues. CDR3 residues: CASSPGESEQYF. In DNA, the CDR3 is TGTGCCAGCAGCCCGGGAGAATCCGAGCAGTACTTC.

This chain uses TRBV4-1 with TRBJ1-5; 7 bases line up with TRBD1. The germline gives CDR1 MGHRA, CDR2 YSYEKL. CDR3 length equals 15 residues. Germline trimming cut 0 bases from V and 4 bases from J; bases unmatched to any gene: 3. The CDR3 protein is CASSQDRTGNQPQHF. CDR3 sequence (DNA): TGCGCCAGCAGCCAAGATCGGACAGGAAATCAGCCCCAGCATTTT.

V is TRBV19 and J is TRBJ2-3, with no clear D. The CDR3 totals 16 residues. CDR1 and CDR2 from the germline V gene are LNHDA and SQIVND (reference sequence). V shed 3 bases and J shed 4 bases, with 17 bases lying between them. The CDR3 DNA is TGTGCCAGTAGTATCCTGCAGGCCGCCGACGCAGATACGCAGTATTTT. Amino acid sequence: CASSILQAADADTQYF.

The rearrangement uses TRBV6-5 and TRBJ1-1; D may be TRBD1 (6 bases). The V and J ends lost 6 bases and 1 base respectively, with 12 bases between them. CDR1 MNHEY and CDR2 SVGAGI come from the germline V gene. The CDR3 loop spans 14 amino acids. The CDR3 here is CASSWGQRNTEAFF. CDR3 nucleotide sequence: TGTGCCAGCAGCTGGGGACAACGGAACACTGAAGCTTTCTTT.

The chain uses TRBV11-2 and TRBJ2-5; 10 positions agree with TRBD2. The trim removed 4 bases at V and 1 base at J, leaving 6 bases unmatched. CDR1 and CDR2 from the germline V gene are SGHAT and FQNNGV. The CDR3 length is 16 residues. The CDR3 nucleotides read TGTGCCAGCAGCTCCCTAGCGGGGGTCTTCCAAGAGACCCAGTACTTC. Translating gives CASSSLAGVFQETQYF.

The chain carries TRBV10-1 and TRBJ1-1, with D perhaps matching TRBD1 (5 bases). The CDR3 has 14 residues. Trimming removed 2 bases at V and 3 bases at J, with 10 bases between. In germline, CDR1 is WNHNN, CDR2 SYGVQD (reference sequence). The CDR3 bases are TGCGCCAGCAGTGAGACCAGGGCTCACACTGAAGCTTTCTTT. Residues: CASSETRAHTEAFF.

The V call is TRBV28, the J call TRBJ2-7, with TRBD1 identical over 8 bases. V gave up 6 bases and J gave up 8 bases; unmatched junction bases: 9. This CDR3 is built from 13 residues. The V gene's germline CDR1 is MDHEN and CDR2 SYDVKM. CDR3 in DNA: TGTGCCAGCAGACCGGGACAGGTAAATCAGCAGTACTTC. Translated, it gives CASRPGQVNQQYF.

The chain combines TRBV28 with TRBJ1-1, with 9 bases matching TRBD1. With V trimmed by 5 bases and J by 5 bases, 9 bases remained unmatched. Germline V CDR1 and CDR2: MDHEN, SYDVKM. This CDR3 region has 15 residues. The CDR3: CASSIPLTGGTEAFF. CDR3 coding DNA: TGTGCCAGCAGTATCCCTTTGACAGGGGGTACTGAAGCTTTCTTT. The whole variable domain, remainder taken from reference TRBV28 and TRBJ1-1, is DVKVTQSSRYLVKRTGEKVFLECVQDMDHENMFWYRQDPGLGLRLIYFSYDVKMKEKGDIPEGYSVSREKKERFSLILESASTNQTSMYLCASSIPLTGGTEAFFGQGTRLTVV.

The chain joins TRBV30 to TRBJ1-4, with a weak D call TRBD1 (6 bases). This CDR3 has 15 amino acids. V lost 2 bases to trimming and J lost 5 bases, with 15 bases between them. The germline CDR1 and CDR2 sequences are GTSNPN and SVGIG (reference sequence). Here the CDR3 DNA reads TGTGCCTGGAGTCTCCAAGGGGGAATCAATGAAAAACTGTTTTTT. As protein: CAWSLQGGINEKLFF.

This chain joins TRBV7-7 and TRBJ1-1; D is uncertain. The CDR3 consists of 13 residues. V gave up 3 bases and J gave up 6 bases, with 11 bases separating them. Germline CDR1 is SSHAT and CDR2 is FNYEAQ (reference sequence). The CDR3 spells CASSFSLRSEAFF. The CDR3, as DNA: TGTGCCAGCAGCTTTTCTTTGCGCTCTGAAGCTTTCTTT. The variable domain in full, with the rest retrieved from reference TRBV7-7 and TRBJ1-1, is GAGVSQSPRYKVTKRGQDVTLRCDPISSHATLYWYQQALGQGPEFLTYFNYEAQPDKSGLPSDRFSAERPEGSISTLTIQRTEQRDSAMYRCASSFSLRSEAFFGQGTRLTVV.

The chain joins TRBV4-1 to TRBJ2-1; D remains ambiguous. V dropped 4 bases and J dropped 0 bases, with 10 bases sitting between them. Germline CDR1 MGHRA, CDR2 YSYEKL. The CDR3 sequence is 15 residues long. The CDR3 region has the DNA TGCGCCAGCAGCCCCGGTCGAAGCTCCTACAATGAGCAGTTCTTC. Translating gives CASSPGRSSYNEQFF.

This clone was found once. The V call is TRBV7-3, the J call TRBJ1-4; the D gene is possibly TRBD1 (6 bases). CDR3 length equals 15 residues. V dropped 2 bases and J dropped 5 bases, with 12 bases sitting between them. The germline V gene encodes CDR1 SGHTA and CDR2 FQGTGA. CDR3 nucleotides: TGTGCCAGCAGCTTAGGTACAGGGAAAAATGAAAAACTGTTTTTT. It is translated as CASSLGTGKNEKLFF.

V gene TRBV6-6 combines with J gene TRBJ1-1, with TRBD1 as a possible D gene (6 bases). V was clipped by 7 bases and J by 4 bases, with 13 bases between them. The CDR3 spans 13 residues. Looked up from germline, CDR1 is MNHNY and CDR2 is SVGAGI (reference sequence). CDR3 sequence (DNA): TGTGCCAGCACATCCAACAGGGCCACTGAAGCTTTCTTT. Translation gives CASTSNRATEAFF.

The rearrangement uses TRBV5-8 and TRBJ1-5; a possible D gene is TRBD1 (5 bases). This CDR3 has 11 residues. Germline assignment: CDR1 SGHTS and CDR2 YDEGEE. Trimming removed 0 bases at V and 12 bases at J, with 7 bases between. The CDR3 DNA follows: TGTGCCAGCAGCTTGGTGGGGGGCCAGCATTTT. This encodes CASSLVGGQHF.